Below are 9 T cell receptor beta chains sequenced from a single sample in a study of CD8 T cells in Susac syndrome (dated by TCRdb to the late 2010s). Libraries were constructed by the immunoSEQ multiplex PCR assay. RNA was extracted using the RNeasy kit, and about 0.45 to 1 ug of the RNA was reverse transcribed with random hexamers. TCRdb reanalyzed the raw reads on its own, using fastp at Q25 for trimming and MiXCR for clone calling, and kept in-frame beta chains. Every entry covers one CDR3 protein and lists the most common genes and DNA from its rows. For this sample the table gives roughly 200,000 distinct CDR3 sequences, of which roughly 94% were detected only once. Jointly, the top ten make up about 0.1% of the sample. What was sequenced was CD4+ T cells from PBMCs. The origin of the receptors is a human donor with Susac syndrome.

The V gene is TRBV5-1, the J gene TRBJ1-1; D might be TRBD1 (5 bases). The V gene's germline CDR1 is SGHRS and CDR2 YFSETQ. The V end lost 4 bases, the J end lost 2 bases, and 15 bases lay between the germline ends. The CDR3 covers 15 residues. CDR3 sequence reads: CASSTHRDGNTEAFF. The CDR3, as DNA: TGCGCCAGCAGCACACATCGGGACGGAAACACTGAAGCTTTCTTT. Complete variable domain (other parts from reference TRBV5-1 and TRBJ1-1): KAGVTQTPRYLIKTRGQQVTLSCSPISGHRSVSWYQQTPGQGLQFLFEYFSETQRNKGNFPGRFSGRQFSNSRSEMNVSTLELGDSALYLCASSTHRDGNTEAFFGQGTRLTVV.

J is TRBJ2-3 and V is TRBV6-2 or TRBV6-3; the match to TRBD1 covers 8 bases. The CDR3 is 12 amino acids. Germline V CDR1 and CDR2: MNHEY, SVGEGT. The junction had 3 bases not matched to a gene; V was cut back by 11 bases and J by 2 bases. The CDR3 DNA reads TGTGCCGTGGGACAGGTCACAGATACGCAGTATTTT. It encodes CAVGQVTDTQYF.

This clonotype was detected only once. The rearrangement uses TRBV9 and TRBJ2-1; D is unclear. Trimming removed 0 bases at V and 3 bases at J, with 10 bases between. This CDR3 region has 15 residues. Per the germline V gene, CDR1 is SGDLS and CDR2 is YYNGEE. The CDR3 region is CASSVEWGNYNEQFF. The CDR3 DNA sequence: TGTGCCAGCAGCGTAGAGTGGGGAAACTACAATGAGCAGTTCTTC.

The rearrangement uses TRBV6-2 or TRBV6-3 and TRBJ2-7, with D perhaps given as TRBD1 or TRBD2 (5 bases each). Germline V gene lookup returns CDR1 MNHEY and CDR2 SVGEGT. V was shortened by 5 bases and J by 7 bases, with 18 bases between the two germline ends. The CDR3 runs 14 residues. The CDR3, as DNA: TGTGCCAGCAGTACTCCGGGACGGGCGCGGGAGCAGTACTTC. This translates into CASSTPGRAREQYF.

The gene calls are TRBV28 and TRBJ2-2; D not certain. Trimming stripped 6 bases from V and 6 bases from J, with 8 bases between. CDR3 length equals 12 residues. Germline V CDR1 and CDR2: MDHEN, SYDVKM. CDR3 loop: CASRIVAGELFF. CDR3 coding DNA: TGTGCCAGCAGAATTGTAGCCGGGGAGCTGTTTTTT.

The chain is built from TRBV6-2 or TRBV6-3 and TRBJ1-5; TRBD1 matches 8 bases. CDR3 length: 16 amino acids. Germline V lookup: CDR1 MNHEY, CDR2 SVGEGT. V trimming: 6 bases; J trimming: 0 bases; junction bases outside the gene matches: 7. This CDR3 is CASRTGTGYSNQPQHF. The CDR3 DNA reads as TGTGCCAGCAGGACCGGGACAGGTTATAGCAATCAGCCCCAGCATTTT.

The chain's CDR3 is CASSEWVENTEAFF. DNA for the CDR3: TGTGCCAGCAGTGAGTGGGTAGAGAACACTGAAGCTTTCTTT. The chain uses TRBV2 and TRBJ1-1; D not certain. The CDR3 has 14 amino acids. V lost 3 bases and J 1 base, leaving 9 bases between the germline ends. The germline gives CDR1 SNHLY, CDR2 FYNNEI.

CDR3 sequence: CASSQYTGVGETQYF. For the CDR3, the DNA is TGTGCCAGCAGCCAATATACAGGGGTGGGGGAGACCCAGTACTTC. The V gene is TRBV7-8, the J gene TRBJ2-5; 7 bases map to TRBD1. Trimming at V came to 5 bases and at J to 5 bases, leaving 11 bases not matched to a gene. Germline CDR1 is SGHVS and CDR2 is FQNEAQ. The CDR3 totals 15 residues.

The chain carries TRBV7-2 and TRBJ1-1; possibly TRBD1 for D (5 bases). Trimming took 6 bases from V and 6 from J, leaving 14 bases between them. Germline loops: CDR1 SGHTA, CDR2 FQGNSA. The CDR3 spans 13 residues. Here the CDR3 DNA reads TGTGCCAGCAGACCGGACGGGGACGCTGAAGCTTTCTTT. This sequence encodes CASRPDGDAEAFF. The full variable domain, its missing parts supplied by reference TRBV7-2 and TRBJ1-1, is GAGVSQSPSNKVTEKGKDVELRCDPISGHTALYWYRQSLGQGLEFLIYFQGNSAPDKSGLPSDRFSAERTGGSVSTLTIQRTQQEDSAVYLCASRPDGDAEAFFGQGTRLTVV.